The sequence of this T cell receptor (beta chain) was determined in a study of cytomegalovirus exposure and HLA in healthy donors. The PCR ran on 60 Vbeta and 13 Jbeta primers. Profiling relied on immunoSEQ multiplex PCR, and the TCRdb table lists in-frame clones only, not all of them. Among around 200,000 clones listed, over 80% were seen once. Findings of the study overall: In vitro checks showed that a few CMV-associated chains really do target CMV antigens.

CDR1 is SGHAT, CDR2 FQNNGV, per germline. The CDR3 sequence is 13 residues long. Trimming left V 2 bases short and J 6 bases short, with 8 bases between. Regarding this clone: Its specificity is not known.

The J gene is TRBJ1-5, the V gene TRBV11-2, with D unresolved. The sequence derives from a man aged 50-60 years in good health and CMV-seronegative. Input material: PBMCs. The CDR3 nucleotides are TGTGCCAGCAGCTTATTGGAGGGTCAGCCCCAGCATTTT. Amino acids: CASSLLEGQPQHF. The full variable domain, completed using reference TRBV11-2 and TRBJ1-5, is EAGVAQSPRYKIIEKRQSVAFWCNPISGHATLYWYQQILGQGPKLLIQFQNNGVVDDSQLPKDRFSAERLKGVDSTLKIQPAKLEDSAVYLCASSLLEGQPQHFGDGTRLSIL.